Listed below are T cell receptor beta chains from one sample, sequenced in a study of T cell responses to AZD1222 COVID-19 vaccine. Produced via immunoSEQ multiplex PCR; TCRdb's table is partial and in-frame only. The sample has more than 90,000 clones, more than 75% seen once. Sequencing was performed on peripheral blood, taken 28 days after the second AZD1222 dose. All receptors derive from an adult who received the AZD1222 COVID-19 vaccine. Each CDR3 is given without its conserved first and last residue. The order of the fields is V gene, J gene, D gene, CDR3 protein. A D gene is named only where the DNA matches it firmly.

TRBV5-1	TRBJ2-2	-	ASSLVTGIVTGELF
TRBV7-8	TRBJ2-2	TRBD2	ASSSSPSGSSAGELF
TRBV7-3	TRBJ2-1	-	ASSLTGWVNEQF
TRBV19	TRBJ1-2	TRBD1	ASSTGQGVLGYT
TRBV4-1	TRBJ1-6	TRBD1	ASSQAGTGYNSPLH
TRBV7-9	TRBJ1-1	TRBD1	ASSFGTGMNTEAF
TRBV28	TRBJ1-5	TRBD1	ASTRQGNNQPQH
TRBV9	TRBJ2-2	-	ASSVVGDSRTGELF
TRBV4-3	TRBJ2-7	-	ASSQYNSYEQY
TRBV5-4	TRBJ1-2	-	ASSRERADYGYT
TRBV5-4	TRBJ2-7	TRBD2	ASSLTSGGVGEQY
TRBV3-1/TRBV3-2	TRBJ1-1	-	ASSQERNTEAF
TRBV5-1	TRBJ2-7	-	ASSRTVGTYEQY
TRBV7-9	TRBJ1-2	-	ASSLGSREEDYGYT
TRBV28	TRBJ2-1	-	ASSLGYGSYEQF
TRBV3-1/TRBV3-2	TRBJ2-1	-	ASSRLLTTNEQF
TRBV27	TRBJ1-1	-	ASSFRVGDTEAF
TRBV5-1	TRBJ2-3	-	ASSLGGGTDTQY
TRBV6-5	TRBJ1-2	TRBD1	ASRPQGDYGYT
TRBV4-2	TRBJ2-7	-	ASSPRQQPEYEQY
TRBV5-1	TRBJ2-5	TRBD2	ASSSLGLAGETQY
TRBV7-8	TRBJ1-5	TRBD1	ASSVDRAGNQPQH
TRBV2	TRBJ2-5	-	ASSELGETQY
TRBV7-2	TRBJ1-4	-	ASSFDAGLREKLF
TRBV15	TRBJ1-6	-	ATSRAKMNSPLH
TRBV7-9	TRBJ1-3	-	ASSPAGSPGNTIY
TRBV6-5	TRBJ1-6	TRBD1	ASRTGGDSPLH
TRBV11-3	TRBJ2-7	TRBD1	ASSQSRDRSDEQY
TRBV19	TRBJ1-4	-	ASSRRTEPNEKLF
TRBV21-1	TRBJ2-7	-	ASSKDRGLYDEQY
TRBV6-2/TRBV6-3	TRBJ2-5	-	ASSYFDQETQY
TRBV5-4	TRBJ2-5	-	ASSVPGGGETQY
TRBV18	TRBJ2-2	-	ASSPSNTGELF
TRBV20-1	TRBJ1-2	-	SARTAYGYT
TRBV12-3/TRBV12-4	TRBJ1-2	-	ASSNGLFYGYT
TRBV7-8	TRBJ2-7	-	ASSPRTLYEQY
TRBV24-1	TRBJ2-2	TRBD1	ATSDLNRGRTGELF
TRBV28	TRBJ2-3	TRBD1	ASSHQGVTDTQY
TRBV7-9	TRBJ2-1	-	ASSLEILDEQF
TRBV27	TRBJ2-3	TRBD2	ASSARTSGRTDTQY